This paragraph covers one TCR beta chain sequence. From germline, CDR1 is MNHEY and CDR2 SMNVEV (reference sequence). The CDR3 contains 14 residues. V was cut by 3 bases and J by 5 bases, with 13 bases left in between. This specimen belongs to a study of blood T cell repertoires in COVID-19. Study-wide context: The samples span acute and convalescent COVID-19 from the United States, Italy and Spain. The analysed material was cDNA or gDNA that came from T cells, B-cell-depleted T cells, or PBMCs.

Study processing details: How many nucleated cells were present was estimated from reference gene primer amplification. This table comes from immunoSEQ multiplex PCR, and its TCRdb copy is limited to in-frame clones, with some not included. V, J and clone size are those of that table, while D and trimming were read from the DNA. This table has over 120,000 clones, 80% appearing once. Sequenced sample: peripheral blood. The gene calls are TRBV27 and TRBJ1-1; D is perhaps TRBD1 (5 bases). This clonotype was sampled from a man in his 70s who had recovered from COVID-19. As DNA, the CDR3 is TGTGCCAGCAGTTTCAGGCCCGGGGGGACTGAAGCTTTCTTT. Its translation is CASSFRPGGTEAFF.